This is a list of T cell receptor beta chains from one sample in a study of blood T cell repertoires in COVID-19. Libraries were prepared by immunoSEQ multiplex PCR; TCRdb keeps only in-frame clonotypes and omits some of them. The sample contains 250,000 to 350,000 clones, around 90% of which appear only once. Sequenced material: PBMCs or T cells enriched from blood (not recorded which). Receptors were obtained from a woman younger than 35 with acute COVID-19. Each CDR3 is given with its conserved first and last residue. The D gene is left open where the match is weak. Some rows have no size entry. The others give once, few or many, or a class for an expanded clone.

size,D,V,J,DNA,CDR3
.,.,TRBV4-3,TRBJ2-3,TGCGCCAGCAGCCAAGCCCACGGTCTGATAGATACGCAGTATTTT,CASSQAHGLIDTQYF
.,TRBD1,TRBV10-3,TRBJ2-7,TGTGCCATCTCGACGGGACAGGGTCCCTACGAGCAGTACTTC,CAISTGQGPYEQYF
.,.,TRBV7-9,TRBJ2-7,TGTGCCAGCACCCCAATTCCCTACGAGCAGTACTTC,CASTPIPYEQYF
.,.,TRBV27,TRBJ1-4,TGTGCCAGCAGTTGGACCGGGACTTCTACTAATGAAAAACTGTTTTTT,CASSWTGTSTNEKLFF
.,.,TRBV13,TRBJ2-7,TGTGCCAGCAGTTCCAGACTAGTCTCCTACGAGCAGTACTTC,CASSSRLVSYEQYF
.,.,TRBV6-5,TRBJ2-3,TGTGCCAGCCTGTCTGGCGGACTCACAGATACGCAGTATTTT,CASLSGGLTDTQYF
.,.,TRBV6-4,TRBJ1-6,TGTGCCAGCAGTGAGGACAATAATTCACCCCTCCACTTT,CASSEDNNSPLHF
.,.,TRBV9,TRBJ1-5,TGTGCCAGCAGCGTAGGGCCCCAGGTTAACGAGCCCCAGCATTTT,CASSVGPQVNEPQHF
.,.,TRBV29-1,TRBJ1-2,TGCAGCGTTGAAGATCCGAGTGAAAACTATGGCTACACCTTC,CSVEDPSENYGYTF
.,TRBD2,TRBV7-2,TRBJ2-1,TGTGCCAGCAGCTTATCTAGCGGGAGACTAGGCAATGAGCAGTTCTTC,CASSLSSGRLGNEQFF
few,.,TRBV28,TRBJ1-1,TGTGCCAGCAGTTTAAGGGGGTGGGGAAGGAACACTGAAGCTTTCTTT,CASSLRGWGRNTEAFF
.,.,TRBV7-9,TRBJ2-5,TGTGCCAGCAGCCCACCGGCGGAGGGGCCTAGAAAAGAGACCCAGTACTTC,CASSPPAEGPRKETQYF
.,.,TRBV7-9,TRBJ2-1,TGTGCCAGCAGACGACTAGAGGATGAGCAGTTCTTC,CASRRLEDEQFF
.,.,TRBV19,TRBJ1-1,TGTGCCAGTAGTATTCGGGGGATGAACACTGAAGCTTTCTTT,CASSIRGMNTEAFF
.,TRBD2,TRBV7-9,TRBJ2-7,TGTGCCAGCAGCTTAGGACTAGCGGGAGTGGTGCAGTACTTC,CASSLGLAGVVQYF
.,.,TRBV7-9,TRBJ1-4,TGTGCCAGCAGCTTAGGTCCTGTATCAGGGAAAGAAAAACTGTTTTTT,CASSLGPVSGKEKLFF
.,.,TRBV29-1,TRBJ1-2,TGCAGCGTTGAAGAGTGGTGGGCAGGGAGGCTCTATGGCTACACCTTC,CSVEEWWAGRLYGYTF